Presented here are 10 T cell receptor beta chains from one specimen sequenced in a study of ipilimumab plus nivolumab after autologous stem cell transplantation. The method was immunoSEQ multiplex PCR; TCRdb's version includes in-frame clones alone and lacks a portion of them. The sample lists 84,000 or so clones; 83% were seen once. The source was PBMCs, collected in a trial of ipilimumab plus nivolumab as post-transplant consolidation. The receptors shown here come from a male donor with diffuse large B-cell lymphoma.

The chain employs TRBV6-1 and TRBJ1-2, with no clear D. Trimming removed 4 bases from V and 0 bases from J, with 9 bases in between. Looked up from germline, CDR1 is MNHNS and CDR2 is SASEGT. This CDR3 contains 14 residues. The CDR3 nucleotides read TGTGCCAGCAGTGCACCGCCGACTAACTATGGCTACACCTTC. This gives the protein CASSAPPTNYGYTF.

As DNA, the CDR3 is TGTGCCAGCTCACCACCCTTATTATCTGAAGCTTTCTTT. Encoded protein: CASSPPLLSEAFF. The chain recombines TRBV18 with TRBJ1-1; unclear D gene. This CDR3 contains 13 residues. The germline V gene encodes CDR1 KGHSH and CDR2 LQKENI. The V gene lost 0 bases and the J gene lost 6 bases, with 8 bases spanning the gap.

V gene TRBV28 combines with J gene TRBJ2-2; TRBD1 agrees at 8 bases. Germline loops: CDR1 MDHEN, CDR2 SYDVKM. The CDR3 is made up of 15 amino acids. V was pared by 3 bases and J by 7 bases, with 7 bases of the junction left unmatched. The CDR3 nucleotides are TGTGCCAGCAGTTTTCCGGGACAGGCTAGCGGGGAGCTGTTTTTT. Its translation: CASSFPGQASGELFF.

V usage is TRBV5-4 and J usage is TRBJ2-2; perhaps TRBD2 as D (6 bases). The germline CDR1 and CDR2 sequences are SGHNT and YYREEE (reference sequence). CDR3 length equals 15 residues. V lost 1 base to trimming and J lost 6 bases, with 13 bases between them. The CDR3 bases are TGTGCCAGCAGCTTGATTGGCCGGGAGTCCGGGGAGCTGTTTTTT. The encoded protein is CASSLIGRESGELFF.

In its sample, this clone was seen a few times. The rearrangement joins TRBV4-2 to TRBJ1-5; D remains unclear. With 0 bases removed from V and 5 bases from J, the gap between germline ends came to 8 bases. From germline, CDR1 is LGHNA and CDR2 YNFKEQ. The CDR3 has 14 residues. As DNA, the CDR3 is TGTGCCAGCAGCCAAGATCGCCCTGATCAGCCCCAGCATTTT. Protein sequence: CASSQDRPDQPQHF.

The chain links TRBV2 to TRBJ2-2, with D possibly being TRBD1 (6 bases). V lost 6 bases, J lost 8 bases, and 16 bases lay in between. This CDR3 is built from 14 residues. CDR1 SNHLY and CDR2 FYNNEI come from the germline V gene. The CDR3 region has the DNA TGTGCCAGCAGAGGAAGCAGGGGAAGGGGGGAGCTGTTTTTT. This gives the protein CASRGSRGRGELFF.

The DNA for the CDR3 is TGTGCCACCCTGGGGGGAGCACCCCTCCACTTT. Protein: CATLGGAPLHF. The chain carries TRBV7-7 and TRBJ1-6, with D perhaps TRBD1 (5 bases). The CDR3 has 11 amino acids. Trimming took off 10 bases at V and 11 bases at J, with 12 bases between the two ends. From germline, CDR1 is SSHAT and CDR2 FNYEAQ (reference sequence).

The rearrangement links TRBV5-1 to TRBJ2-5; D is perhaps TRBD2 (5 bases). The CDR3 consists of 14 residues. Trimming stripped 3 bases from V and 4 bases from J, with 13 bases between. Germline V lookup: CDR1 SGHRS, CDR2 YFSETQ. The CDR3 sequence: CASSWTGRAETQYF. As DNA, the CDR3 is TGCGCCAGCAGCTGGACTGGGCGCGCAGAGACCCAGTACTTC.

This chain joins TRBV15 and TRBJ1-5, with D unclear. The CDR3 loop spans 14 amino acids. The germline CDR1 and CDR2 sequences are LNHNV and YYDKDF (reference sequence). V gave up 0 bases and J gave up 9 bases, with 12 bases separating them. The DNA for the CDR3 is TGTGCCACCAGCAGAGATAAGAGAGTAGGGCCCCAGCATTTT. As protein: CATSRDKRVGPQHF.

This chain joins TRBV6-5 and TRBJ2-7; 8 nucleotides match TRBD2. The V gene end was trimmed by 5 bases and the J gene end by 6 bases; junction bases not matched to a gene: 3. The CDR3 is 12 residues long. Germline CDR1 reads MNHEY; CDR2 reads SVGAGI. CDR3 region: CASSPAGGEQYF. The CDR3, as DNA: TGTGCCAGCAGTCCCGCGGGAGGCGAGCAGTACTTC.